The sequence of this TCR beta chain was determined in a study of Graves' ophthalmopathy and Graves' hyperthyroidism (dated by TCRdb to the late 2010s). For the study in its entirety: A patient counted as having stable hyperthyroidism if there was no progression to ophthalmopathy within 18 months of follow-up. To explore V-J signatures that distinguish ophthalmopathy from hyperthyroidism, a discovery set of 100 patients was enrolled, made up of around 40 with ophthalmopathy and 55 to 65 with stable hyperthyroidism. T-cell repertoires of thyroid tissue and blood were compared in about six hyperthyroidism patients. After sampling, hyperthyroidism patients received methimazole starting at 30 mg daily, and ophthalmopathy patients received high-dose intravenous methylprednisolone. An independent validation cohort comprised 18 to 20 hyperthyroidism patients and over 15 patients who later progressed from hyperthyroidism to ophthalmopathy. In total, 135 blood samples were TCR-sequenced: 43 ophthalmopathy, roughly 80 hyperthyroidism and some 17 hyperthyroidism-to-ophthalmopathy patients. The study used signatures of the TCR beta repertoire to tell Graves' ophthalmopathy apart from Graves' hyperthyroidism and to predict which patients would progress to ophthalmopathy. Results the study describes overall, beyond this receptor: No statistical method was used to predetermine the sample size, and group allocation was not hidden from the investigators. In validation, the model predicted ophthalmopathy progression with over 60% sensitivity and 72.22% specificity; 12 predicted patients were CT-confirmed with GO in a median of around 6.5 months. Most of the expanded thyroid clonotypes with a frequency above 0.001 were also detected in blood, and it was suggested that the thyroid immune response may be reflected by blood repertoires. Ophthalmopathy was separated from stable hyperthyroidism by the 13-signature model with 85% to 90% sensitivity and just under 84% specificity in cross-validation and with 80%/75% in the test set.

For repertoire sequencing, TCR beta CDR3 regions were amplified from RNA transcripts. A first-round RT-PCR used HTBI primers with the Qiagen OneStep RT-PCR kit, followed by a second-round multiplex PCR, size selection and purification. The libraries underwent paired-end sequencing with 100 bp reads on an Illumina HiSeq2000. Concerning the study's data processing: SOAPnuke was used for read processing, and reads with adapters, uncalled bases, a mean Phred below 15, or no exact constant-primer or identifier match were discarded. COPE v1.2.5 was used to merge high-quality paired reads. Clonotypes were defined as unique nucleotide sequences and were aligned to IMGT TRB V, D and J references using MiTCR v1.1. The analysis was limited to V-J combinations with a frequency above 0.0001, which together covered over 98% of repertoires. A TCR clonal expansion and chaos score per V-J combination was defined as the ratio of F50 clonal expansion to chaos observed in the TCRdist matrix. Features were reduced by Welch's t-statistics and random forest to around 14 V-J combinations, which fed a naive Bayes classifier. The similarity between thyroid and blood repertoires was quantified using the Morisita-Horn index. The raw public data were reprocessed by TCRdb itself: fastp quality trimming at Q25, MiXCR clonotype calling, in-frame beta chains only. Each entry is one CDR3 protein sequence, shown with its most common DNA and genes. TCRdb assigned the V and J calls; the authors' analysis was not used. The sample includes a few hundred thousand distinct CDR3 sequences, with just under 40% observed a single time. The ten largest clones capture about 4.2% of the sample.

Between the V and J ends, shortened by 2 bases and 7 bases respectively, the junction contains 6 bases. Sequences SNHLY (CDR1) and FYNNEI (CDR2) are obtained from the germline V gene. The CDR3 spans 11 residues, from the cysteine through the phenylalanine. CDR3 DNA is the only sequence kept; it has 33 bases, read in frame from the first base. With respect to this clonotype: Its antigen is still unknown. No quality values exist for individual bases; no much larger clone is one base distant.

Hyperthyroidism patients were newly diagnosed, with disease duration under 2 months, and aged 18 to 65 years. Patients with other autoimmune diseases, uncontrolled infections, pregnancy or lactation were excluded from the study. Clinical symptoms, serum thyroxine, TRAb, thyroid ultrasound and orbital computed tomography formed the basis of the diagnosis. Trizol reagent was used to extract the total RNA, and its quality was then checked on an Agilent 2100 Bioanalyzer. The receptor was isolated from an adult man with Graves' hyperthyroidism. Specimen: peripheral blood or thyroid tissue (not recorded which). The chain was built from TRBV2 and TRBJ2-7; the D gene cannot be named for sure. CDR3 sequence: CASSEFGEQYF. The bases read TGTGCCAGCAGTGAATTTGGTGAGCAGTACTTC.